This TCR beta chain comes out of a study of Graves' ophthalmopathy and Graves' hyperthyroidism. Study background: There was a collection of peripheral blood at initial diagnosis, before any treatment. Study-wide results and caveats: Blood also carried most expanded thyroid clonotypes exceeding 0.001 frequency.

Diagnosis relied on clinical symptoms, serum thyroxine, TRAb, thyroid ultrasound and orbital computed tomography. As the template, RNA transcripts were used to amplify TCR beta CDR3 regions. The workflow started with a first-round RT-PCR run with HTBI primers and then moved on to a second-round multiplex PCR. TCRdb passed the multiplex PCR reads through MiXCR, listing each CDR3 protein once. The sample has almost 400,000 distinct CDR3 sequences, 15% to 20% seen once; the top ten hold more than 1.5%. This clonotype was found a few times. What it binds is not known. From germline, CDR1 is MNHEY and CDR2 SVGAGI. The V and J ends lost 2 bases and 1 base respectively, with 20 bases between them. The CDR3 is 18 residues long.

The chain is built from TRBV6-5 and TRBJ2-5; D is perhaps TRBD1 or TRBD2 (5 bases each). The clonotype originates from a young woman with Graves' ophthalmopathy. Sequencing used peripheral blood. The CDR3 here is CASSYDQGPRAIQETQYF. The CDR3 DNA is TGTGCCAGCAGTTACGACCAGGGACCCAGAGCAATCCAAGAGACCCAGTACTTC.